This T cell receptor (beta chain) was documented in a study of blood T cell repertoires in COVID-19. At the level of the study: The study drew acute and convalescent COVID-19 samples from the United States, Italy and Spain. From T cells, B-cell-depleted T cells, or PBMCs came the material, which was cDNA or gDNA.

CDR3 length equals 12 residues. The V gene lost 7 bases and the J gene lost 0 bases, with 6 bases spanning the gap. Germline V gene sequence: CDR1 MNHEY, CDR2 SVGAGI. Original processing methods: Using reference gene primer amplification, nucleated cell counts were estimated. Only in-frame clones appear in the TCRdb table, and some are missing; sequencing was by immunoSEQ multiplex PCR. V and J calls and clone size come straight from that table; D and trimming were deduced from the DNA. Of roughly 140,000 clones listed, about nine tenths are singletons. The chain has TRBV6-5 and TRBJ1-1; D is uncertain. The sequenced sample was peripheral blood. The receptor's source is a woman aged 55-70 years with active or convalescent COVID-19. CDR3: CASNGVNTEAFF. Written as DNA, the CDR3 is TGTGCCAGCAATGGAGTGAACACTGAAGCTTTCTTT.